The T cell receptor (beta chain) under discussion was sequenced for a study of naive and memory T cell subsets. As for this clonotype: Antigen specificity is unknown.

There are 14 residues in the CDR3. The ends were cut back, 5 bases at V and 7 bases at J, with 18 bases in the middle. The germline CDR1 and CDR2 sequences are DFQATT and SNEGSKA (reference sequence). The study, taken as a whole, reports: A few larger clonotypes appeared in naive repertoires, especially CD8, possibly memory cells re-expressing CD45RA.

Both TRBC1 and TRBC2 were covered by a beta constant-region primer of two equimolar oligonucleotides. Nested alpha and beta constant-region primers with the SP2 primer drove four PCR rounds on ligated cDNA. TCRdb reprocessed the UMI-ligation and nested PCR reads via MiXCR and lists one record per CDR3 protein. In the table there are 120,000 to 150,000 distinct CDR3 sequences, 22% of which are singletons. This sequence was found in a human donor in good health. The sequencing sample was made of naive CD4+ T cells from blood. This chain joins TRBV20-1 and TRBJ2-1, with D perhaps TRBD2 (6 bases). Here the CDR3 reads CSAYRGTPANEQFF. The CDR3 DNA reads TGCAGTGCTTACCGCGGGACTCCGGCGAATGAGCAGTTCTTC.